The T cell receptor (beta chain) described here comes from a study of Ad26.COV2.S vaccination and SARS-CoV-2 variants (dated by TCRdb to the early 2020s). A note on the overall study: Vaccine-arm donors came from COV1001, a multicentre, randomized, double-blind, placebo-controlled phase I-IIa trial of Ad26.COV2.S in healthy adults. Ad26.COV2.S was administered intramuscularly at 5 x 10^10 or 1 x 10^11 viral particles, either as a single shot or as two shots given 56 days apart. TCRbeta repertoire sequencing served as the tool for gauging how specific and how broad the SARS-CoV-2-reactive T cell receptors were following Ad26.COV2.S vaccination. The TCR-sequenced set comprised about 32 samples: approximately 19 Ad26.COV2.S vaccine recipients, 5 placebo recipients and 8 SARS-CoV-2 convalescent individuals. Trial participants were randomized into five groups of five: low-dose or high-dose Ad26.COV2.S given once or twice, or placebo on both occasions. Blinding of investigators to trial group allocation was maintained during experiments and outcome assessment. What the research found in general, with its limitations: Vaccine and placebo recipients had similar non-spike TCR breadth, a finding consistent with the vaccine containing only spike. Ad26.COV2.S recipients had higher spike-specific TCR breadth than placebo recipients (P = 0.0014). The authors noted that the TCR breadth and depth analyses may have underestimated total T cell responses. The study lacked the statistical power to compare responses across vaccine doses or regimens. After vaccination, spike-specific CD8+ and CD4+ T cell responses were reported to show substantial breadth.

The immunoSEQ Assay was used to sequence TCRbeta CDR3 regions. After extraction, genomic DNA underwent amplification by bias-controlled multiplex PCR, followed by high-throughput sequencing. Per the authors' processing: To quantify the absolute abundance of each unique TCRbeta CDR3 region, sequences were collapsed and filtered. T cell fraction was estimated by normalization of TCRbeta template counts to usable DNA, with usable DNA being measured through amplification of reference genes present in all nucleated cells. Repertoire TCRs were annotated as SARS-CoV-2-specific by exact matching of V gene, CDR3 amino acid sequence and J gene to a known reactive TCR set. The reference SARS-CoV-2 TCR set was derived from MIRA and filtered for enrichment in COVID-19-positive ImmuneCODE repertoires, a step that removed public or cross-reactive TCRs. Drawing on the MIRA antigens, annotated TCRs were analysed further at the level of specific ORF or position within ORF. Breadth was defined as the number of annotated unique rearrangements divided by the total number of unique productive rearrangements, and depth was defined as the summed frequency of the annotated unique rearrangements. Group comparisons of TCR breadth used two-sided Wilcoxon rank-sum tests. The source is immuneACCESS, and TCRdb retained only in-frame sequences with V and J called. Part of the clones is not carried over; for the studies checked, unresolved V genes explain less than half of this, and the remainder is unexplained. That table supplies the V and J calls and clone size; D and trimming were determined from the DNA. The sample profile shows about 480,000 clones; roughly nine tenths of them were found once. The ten largest make up roughly 13% of the sample.

Regarding this clone: There is no known antigen for this receptor. The junction departs from germline at one end; a sequencing error may be responsible.

Taken from the germline V gene (reference sequence), the CDR1 and CDR2 loops are GTSNPN and SVGIG. The CDR3 holds 10 amino acids from the cysteine to the phenylalanine. Kept here is only the CDR3 DNA, which spans 30 bases and is read in frame from base 1. Sample treatment or condition, as interpreted from the label and publication: 15 to 20 received Ad26.COV2.S at low or high dose, single or two shots; several received placebo; per-sample allocation not given. Repertoires of vaccine and placebo recipients were sequenced from samples collected on day 63 after the first injection. Between 29 July and 7 August 2020, Cohort 1b enrolled about two dozen adults aged 18-55 years at one site in Boston, USA. As a vaccine, Ad26.COV2.S was a replication-incompetent adenovirus type 26 vector that expressed a prefusion-stabilized SARS-CoV-2 spike protein derived from the original Wuhan strain.

This specimen consisted of peripheral blood, obtained in a trial of Ad26.COV2.S vaccine versus placebo. This TCR came from a person aged 18 to 65 who received the Ad26.COV2.S COVID-19 vaccine or a placebo. Here the chain combines TRBV30 and TRBJ2-7; the D gene is not confidently resolved. Read as DNA, the sequence is TGTGCCTGGAGTGTTCCCGGTCGGGACTTC. Its protein reads: CAWSVPGRDF.